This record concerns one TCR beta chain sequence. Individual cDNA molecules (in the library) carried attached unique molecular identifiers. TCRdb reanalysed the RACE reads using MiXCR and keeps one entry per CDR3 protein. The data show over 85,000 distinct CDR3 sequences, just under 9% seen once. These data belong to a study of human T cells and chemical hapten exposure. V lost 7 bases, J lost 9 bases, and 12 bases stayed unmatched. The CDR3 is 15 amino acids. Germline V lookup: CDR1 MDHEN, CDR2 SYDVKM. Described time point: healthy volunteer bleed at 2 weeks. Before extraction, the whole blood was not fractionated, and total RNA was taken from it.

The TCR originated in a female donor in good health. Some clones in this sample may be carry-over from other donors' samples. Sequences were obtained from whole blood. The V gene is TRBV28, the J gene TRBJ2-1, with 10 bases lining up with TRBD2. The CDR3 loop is CASKGRGTSVAEQFF. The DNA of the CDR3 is TGTGCCAGCAAGGGTCGTGGGACTAGCGTTGCTGAGCAGTTCTTC.